One sample yielded the 25 T cell receptor beta chains listed below, sequenced in a study of control samples from healthy donors and cancer patients. TCRdb keeps only in-frame clones here, not all; method: immunoSEQ multiplex PCR. The sample shows approximately 160,000 clones, around 90% of them seen only once. Sequenced sample: blood. These receptors all stem from a middle-aged woman in good health.

This chain links TRBV7-9 with TRBJ1-4; D is uncertain. Germline CDR1 SEHNR, CDR2 FQNEAQ (reference sequence). V was shortened by 1 base and J by 8 bases, with 14 bases between the two germline ends. The CDR3 runs to 15 residues. The CDR3 DNA reads as TGTGCCAGCAGCTTAGGAAGGTTGCGGGTGGAAAAACTGTTTTTT. This codes for CASSLGRLRVEKLFF.

This chain uses TRBV10-3 with TRBJ2-7; 7 nucleotides align to TRBD1. The CDR3 has 12 amino acids. V gave up 6 bases and J gave up 5 bases; unmatched junction bases: 4. Germline V gives CDR1 ENHRY, CDR2 SYGVKD. CDR3 DNA sequence: TGTGCCATCAGCTGGGACAGAGACGAGCAGTACTTC. Translating it yields CAISWDRDEQYF.

This sequence joins TRBV2 and TRBJ2-5, with 8 positions matching TRBD2. Germline V gene lookup returns CDR1 SNHLY and CDR2 FYNNEI. The CDR3 loop spans 17 amino acids. Trimming took 2 bases from V and 2 from J; bases not matched to a gene: 10. CDR3 in DNA: TGTGCCAGCAGTGAACCCCCCGGGGGGGCCCAACAAGAGACCCAGTACTTC. Amino acids: CASSEPPGGAQQETQYF.

V is TRBV5-4 and J is TRBJ2-5, with D hard to call. Germline V gives CDR1 SGHNT, CDR2 YYREEE (reference sequence). There are 13 residues in the CDR3. With 1 base removed from V and 2 bases from J, the gap between germline ends came to 6 bases. DNA for the CDR3: TGTGCCAGCAGCTTGAGCCTGCAAGAGACCCAGTACTTC. Its translation is CASSLSLQETQYF. The full variable domain, its missing parts supplied by reference TRBV5-4 and TRBJ2-5, is ETGVTQSPTHLIKTRGQQVTLRCSSQSGHNTVSWYQQALGQGPQFIFQYYREEENGRGNFPPRFSGLQFPNYSSELNVNALELDDSALYLCASSLSLQETQYFGPGTRLLVL.

This clone was seen repeatedly, ten times or more. The chain uses TRBV7-2 and TRBJ1-1; TRBD1 is a possible D gene (5 bases). V dropped 3 bases and J dropped 1 base, with 9 bases sitting between them. This CDR3 comprises 14 residues. The germline V gene encodes CDR1 SGHTA and CDR2 FQGNSA. DNA for the CDR3: TGTGCCAGCAGCTTCCAGGGTTCGAACACTGAAGCTTTCTTT. Translated, it gives CASSFQGSNTEAFF.

This chain joins TRBV19 and TRBJ2-7; D is ambiguous. V was cut by 3 bases and J by 1 base, with 7 bases left in between. The CDR3 sequence is 13 residues long. Germline V CDR1 and CDR2: LNHDA, SQIVND (reference sequence). The CDR3, as DNA: TGTGCCAGTAGTATTCAGGTATCCTACGAGCAGTACTTC. This gives the protein CASSIQVSYEQYF.

This rearrangement joins TRBV5-1 to TRBJ2-7, with TRBD2 matching over 12 bases. Trimming cost V 4 bases and J 2 bases; bases outside gene matches: 13. CDR1 is SGHRS, CDR2 YFSETQ, per germline. The CDR3 runs to 18 residues. CDR3 region: CASSPGLAGISGTYEQYF. As DNA, the CDR3 is TGCGCCAGCAGCCCCGGACTAGCGGGGATATCAGGGACCTACGAGCAGTACTTC.

This chain joins TRBV4-1 and TRBJ1-5, with TRBD1 as a possible D gene (5 bases). Germline loops: CDR1 MGHRA, CDR2 YSYEKL. CDR3 length: 16 amino acids. The germline V and J ends were trimmed by 3 bases and 0 bases, with 12 bases remaining between them. Written as DNA, the CDR3 is TGCGCCAGCAGCCAGGTGGGTCAGGGTAGCAATCAGCCCCAGCATTTT. It is translated as CASSQVGQGSNQPQHF.

The chain links TRBV6-5 to TRBJ1-1; D is possibly TRBD1 (5 bases). Germline-derived CDR1 and CDR2 are MNHEY and SVGAGI. The CDR3 is 15 amino acids. V was clipped by 8 bases and J by 7 bases, with 23 bases between them. CDR3 nucleotides: TGTGCCAGCTCTCCAACGGGGGTCGCGTCCTTTGAAGCTTTCTTT. Translated: CASSPTGVASFEAFF.

V usage is TRBV3-1 (or the pseudogene TRBV3-2) and J usage is TRBJ2-5, with D possibly TRBD2 on 6 matching bases. Germline loops: CDR1 LGHDT, CDR2 YNNKEL (reference sequence). CDR3 size: 13 residues. Trimming removed 5 bases at V and 5 bases at J, with 12 bases between. The CDR3 region has the DNA TGTGCCAGCAGCTCCTGGGCGGGGGAGACCCAGTACTTC. Translation: CASSSWAGETQYF.

About this clone itself: Other DNA variants within this sample encode the same CDR3. The V and J genes are TRBV7-2 and TRBJ1-1; D is ambiguous. The CDR3 length is 12 residues. V lost 2 bases to trimming and J lost 1 base, with 2 bases between them. Germline assignment: CDR1 SGHTA and CDR2 FQGNSA. The CDR3, as DNA: TGTGCCAGCAGCTTATCGAACACTGAAGCTTTCTTT. This codes for CASSLSNTEAFF.

Written as DNA, the CDR3 is TGTGCCAGCAGTGATTCTGGACTAGCGGGGGGGCCAAAAGAGACCCAGTACTTC. Encoded protein: CASSDSGLAGGPKETQYF. The V and J genes are TRBV2 and TRBJ2-5, with 15 nucleotides matching TRBD2. Losses at the gene ends were 3 bases for V and 3 bases for J; bases not matched to a gene: 8. Germline assignment: CDR1 SNHLY and CDR2 FYNNEI. The length of the CDR3 is 18 residues.

The chain carries TRBV27 and TRBJ2-7, with 10 bases matching TRBD2. There are 14 residues in the CDR3. Trimming cost V 6 bases and J 2 bases; bases outside gene matches: 4. The germline V gene encodes CDR1 MNHEY and CDR2 SMNVEV (reference sequence). In DNA, the CDR3 is TGTGCCAGCAGAACTCTAGCGGGAGCCTACGAGCAGTACTTC. Translation: CASRTLAGAYEQYF.

V usage is TRBV18 and J usage is TRBJ1-1, with unresolved D. V dropped 3 bases and J dropped 4 bases, with 15 bases sitting between them. Germline loops: CDR1 KGHSH, CDR2 LQKENI. The CDR3 is made up of 15 amino acids. The CDR3 DNA is TGTGCCAGCTCACCGGTGGCGGAGTTAATCACTGAAGCTTTCTTT. It translates to CASSPVAELITEAFF.

The J gene is TRBJ1-3, the V gene TRBV6-5; 7 positions agree with TRBD1. V shed 2 bases and J 2 bases; nucleotides not matched to a gene: 0. The CDR3 consists of 14 residues. CDR1 is MNHEY and CDR2 is SVGAGI in the germline V gene. The DNA of the CDR3 is TGTGCCAGCAGTTACGACAGGGCTGGAAACACCATATATTTT. As protein: CASSYDRAGNTIYF.

The rearrangement links TRBV7-9 to TRBJ1-1; D call uncertain. The V gene's germline CDR1 is SEHNR and CDR2 FQNEAQ (reference sequence). The CDR3 is made up of 11 amino acids. The V and J ends lost 3 bases and 7 bases respectively, with 6 bases between them. The CDR3 reads CASSFGGEAFF. For the CDR3, the DNA is TGTGCCAGCAGCTTTGGCGGTGAAGCTTTCTTT.

This clone is a singleton in its sample. The rearrangement uses TRBV14 and TRBJ2-3; D might be TRBD2 (5 bases). Germline-derived CDR1 and CDR2 are SGHDN and FVKESK. The CDR3 runs 17 residues. The V end was cut by 1 base, the J end by 3 bases, with 17 bases between. CDR3 in amino acids: CASSQGGWTGKTDTQYF. The CDR3 DNA is TGTGCCAGCAGCCAAGGGGGATGGACTGGAAAAACAGATACGCAGTATTTT.

The chain couples TRBV6-6 to TRBJ2-3; a weak D match, TRBD2 (6 bases). The CDR3 is 16 amino acids. The ends were cut back, 5 bases at V and 5 bases at J, with 20 bases in the middle. Per the germline V gene, CDR1 is MNHNY and CDR2 is SVGAGI (reference sequence). The CDR3 sequence: CASSTYIGEAEDTQYF. CDR3 nucleotide sequence: TGTGCCAGCAGTACTTACATCGGGGAGGCGGAAGATACGCAGTATTTT.

The J gene is TRBJ2-7, the V gene TRBV10-3; 8 nucleotides line up with TRBD2. Germline assignment: CDR1 ENHRY and CDR2 SYGVKD. After removal of 7 bases from V and 6 bases from J, the junction contained 8 bases not matched to a gene. The length of the CDR3 is 13 residues. The CDR3 sequence: CAITMAGGSEQYF. The CDR3 DNA reads TGTGCCATCACTATGGCGGGGGGATCCGAGCAGTACTTC.

The V and J genes are TRBV20-1 and TRBJ1-2; D ambiguous. Germline-derived CDR1 and CDR2 are DFQATT and SNEGSKA (reference sequence). The ends were cut back, 5 bases at V and 4 bases at J, with 8 bases in the middle. This CDR3 spans 11 amino acids. CDR3 amino acids: CSARNSYGYTF. DNA for the CDR3: TGCAGTGCTCGCAACAGCTATGGCTACACCTTC.

The rearrangement joins TRBV6-5 to TRBJ2-7; D remains ambiguous. V shed 6 bases and J shed 3 bases, with 12 bases lying between them. This CDR3 is 13 amino acids long. CDR1 is MNHEY and CDR2 is SVGAGI in the germline V gene. CDR3 DNA sequence: TGTGCCAGCAGGAAAAGTAGGAACTACGAGCAGTACTTC. It encodes CASRKSRNYEQYF.

The V call is TRBV19, the J call TRBJ1-1; tentative D call: TRBD1 (5 bases). CDR3 size: 13 residues. Deletions cut 6 bases from V and 5 bases from J, with 13 bases between. Germline loops: CDR1 LNHDA, CDR2 SQIVND (reference sequence). The DNA of the CDR3 is TGTGCCAGTAGCCGTCGGGGGGGTACTGAAGCTTTCTTT. Translated, it gives CASSRRGGTEAFF.

The rearrangement uses TRBV2 and TRBJ2-7; 12 bases align to TRBD1. The CDR3 runs 13 residues. Trimming at V came to 10 bases and at J to 7 bases, leaving 8 bases not matched to a gene. Germline V gene data show CDR1 as SNHLY and CDR2 as FYNNEI. CDR3 coding DNA: TGTGCCACTAGGGGACAGGGGGCGCGGGAGCAGTACTTC. It encodes CATRGQGAREQYF.

This clone appeared a single time. The chain is built from TRBV5-1 and TRBJ2-1; D remains unclear. The CDR3 runs 13 residues. Deletions cut 4 bases from V and 9 bases from J, with 14 bases between. CDR1 and CDR2 (germline): SGHRS, YFSETQ. The CDR3 reads CASSPNSAGEQFF. The CDR3, as DNA: TGCGCCAGCAGCCCGAACAGTGCCGGTGAGCAGTTCTTC. The entire variable domain, with the rest obtained from reference TRBV5-1 and TRBJ2-1, is as follows: KAGVTQTPRYLIKTRGQQVTLSCSPISGHRSVSWYQQTPGQGLQFLFEYFSETQRNKGNFPGRFSGRQFSNSRSEMNVSTLELGDSALYLCASSPNSAGEQFFGPGTRLTVL.

CDR3 DNA sequence: TGTGCCAGCAGCCAAGATACGGAGGGCGCTAATGAAAAACTGTTTTTT. It specifies CASSQDTEGANEKLFF. The chain joins TRBV3-1 (or the pseudogene TRBV3-2) to TRBJ1-4; no definite D call. Germline V lookup: CDR1 LGHDT, CDR2 YNNKEL (reference sequence). The CDR3 totals 16 residues. Trimming took off 0 bases at V and 3 bases at J, with 11 bases between the two ends.